One and the same sample provided the 20 T cell receptor beta chains below, sequenced in a study of CD8+ T cells in alopecia areata. cDNA prepared by RNA extraction and subsequent reverse transcription served as the template for sequencing. The data were produced by immunoSEQ multiplex PCR, yet TCRdb's version contains in-frame clones alone and is incomplete. The data contain around 140,000 clones, about 47% of them seen just once; the ten biggest clones take up 0.85% to 1%. The sample consisted of CD4+ T cells sorted from blood, taken at week 0. These receptors came from a human donor with alopecia areata.

The CDR3 region has the DNA TGTGCCAGCAGCTTCTCCGGAGCTCAGGGTGGCTACACCTTC. Its translation is CASSFSGAQGGYTF. The rearrangement uses TRBV7-2 and TRBJ1-2; perhaps TRBD1 as D (5 bases). Trimming removed 3 bases at V and 7 bases at J, with 15 bases between. CDR1 is SGHTA and CDR2 is FQGNSA in the germline V gene. The CDR3 runs to 14 residues.

The chain recombines TRBV5-6 with TRBJ2-3; 11 nucleotides align to TRBD2. V was clipped by 4 bases and J by 4 bases; unmatched bases: 11. CDR1 is SGHDT, CDR2 YYEEEE, per germline. This CDR3 is built from 17 residues. CDR3 residues: CASSTSLTSGIADTQYF. CDR3 coding DNA: TGTGCCAGCAGCACCAGCTTGACTAGCGGGATCGCAGATACGCAGTATTTT.

The rearrangement joins TRBV4-3 to TRBJ2-4, with D perhaps given as TRBD1 or TRBD2 (5 bases each). This CDR3 comprises 14 residues. V shed 3 bases and J shed 9 bases, with 15 bases lying between them. The germline gives CDR1 LGHNA, CDR2 YSLEER. CDR3 sequence reads: CASSHRQGVGIQYF. The DNA of the CDR3 is TGCGCCAGCAGCCACCGGCAGGGAGTAGGCATTCAGTACTTC.

The chain employs TRBV20-1 and TRBJ2-2, with D perhaps matching TRBD1 (5 bases). The CDR3 runs to 11 residues. The germline CDR1 and CDR2 sequences are DFQATT and SNEGSKA (reference sequence). Trimming stripped 5 bases from V and 7 bases from J, with 8 bases between. The CDR3: CSAQGLGELFF. The CDR3 nucleotides read TGCAGTGCTCAGGGCCTCGGGGAGCTGTTTTTT.

CDR3 sequence: CASSSGTGATDTQYF. Written as DNA, the CDR3 is TGTGCCAGCAGTTCAGGTACAGGGGCCACAGATACGCAGTATTTT. J is TRBJ2-3 and V is TRBV11-3; 7 bases are a match to TRBD1. The CDR3 is 15 amino acids. The germline V gene encodes CDR1 SGHNT and CDR2 YENEEA. J lost 2 bases, V lost 6 bases, and 8 bases had no gene match. The variable domain in full, with the rest retrieved from reference TRBV11-3 and TRBJ2-3, is EAGVVQSPRYKIIEKKQPVAFWCNPISGHNTLYWYLQNLGQGPELLIRYENEEAVDDSQLPKDRFSAERLKGVDSTLKIQPAELGDSAVYLCASSSGTGATDTQYFGPGTRLTVL.

This chain connects TRBV6-1 to TRBJ2-1; 12 bases map to TRBD2. This CDR3 has 15 residues. The V and J ends lost 3 bases and 7 bases, in that order; junction bases with no gene match: 4. Germline V gene lookup returns CDR1 MNHNS and CDR2 SASEGT. DNA for the CDR3: TGTGCCAGCAGTGAGACTAGCGGGGGACGGAATGAGCAGTTCTTC. As protein: CASSETSGGRNEQFF.

J is TRBJ2-3 and V is TRBV7-2; possible D gene TRBD2, 5 bases. This CDR3 is built from 14 residues. Trimming removed 4 bases from V and 2 bases from J, with 10 bases in between. CDR1 and CDR2 from the germline V gene are SGHTA and FQGNSA. The CDR3 DNA reads TGTGCCAGCAGCTCGGACTTAGCCACAGATACGCAGTATTTT. Translating it yields CASSSDLATDTQYF.

J is TRBJ1-5 and V is TRBV29-1, with a tentative D call TRBD1 (5 bases). The CDR3 totals 14 residues. V shed 4 bases and J shed 6 bases, with 16 bases lying between them. CDR1 and CDR2 (germline): SQVTM, ANQGSEA. The CDR3 coding sequence is TGCAGCGTTGCCCAGGGTAGGGTTGGTCAGCCCCAGCATTTT. Translating it yields CSVAQGRVGQPQHF.

This chain uses TRBV29-1 with TRBJ2-1; 9 bases fit TRBD2. CDR1 and CDR2 from the germline V gene are SQVTM and ANQGSEA. This CDR3 has 11 amino acids. The CDR3 DNA reads as TGCAGAGTGACTAGCGGCCATGAGCAGTTCTTC. Translating gives CRVTSGHEQFF.

This clone was counted once. The J gene is TRBJ2-1, the V gene TRBV4-2; 9 positions match TRBD2. Unmatched junction bases numbered 11, after V lost 1 base and J lost 13 bases. The V gene's germline CDR1 is LGHNA and CDR2 YNFKEQ. The CDR3 contains 15 residues. CDR3 in amino acids: CASSQGTAREGRQFF. The CDR3 nucleotides are TGTGCCAGCAGCCAAGGGACGGCGCGGGAGGGGCGTCAGTTCTTC.

This clone has just a few counts. The chain uses TRBV30 and TRBJ2-1; D gene unclear. Trimming took 2 bases from V and 0 from J, leaving 20 bases between them. CDR1 and CDR2 (germline): GTSNPN, SVGIG (reference sequence). The CDR3 is 18 residues long. The DNA of the CDR3 is TGTGCCTGGAGTCCTGGTTTCCTTACTGTCAGCTCCTACAATGAGCAGTTCTTC. This gives the protein CAWSPGFLTVSSYNEQFF.

There are a few counts of this clone. This rearrangement joins TRBV5-4 to TRBJ1-1, with D perhaps TRBD1 (6 bases). This CDR3 comprises 15 residues. Germline CDR1 reads SGHNT; CDR2 reads YYREEE (reference sequence). V gave up 10 bases and J gave up 10 bases, with 29 bases separating them. The CDR3 DNA reads as TGTGCCTCGGCCCGGGAGGAGGTCCAGGGGAAAAGAGCTTTCTTT. It codes for CASAREEVQGKRAFF.

The chain is built from TRBV30 and TRBJ1-5; 7 positions agree with TRBD1. The CDR3 is made up of 13 amino acids. With 7 bases clipped from V and 0 bases from J, the junction kept 3 bases outside the gene matches. Germline assignment: CDR1 GTSNPN and CDR2 SVGIG (reference sequence). CDR3 sequence reads: CAFGQDSNQPQHF. CDR3 nucleotides: TGTGCCTTCGGACAGGATAGCAATCAGCCCCAGCATTTT.

This clone has more than one count but fewer than ten. The genes are TRBV29-1 and TRBJ2-1, with TRBD2 identical over 10 bases. The CDR3 totals 15 residues. Germline CDR1 is SQVTM and CDR2 is ANQGSEA. V gave up 3 bases and J gave up 3 bases; unmatched junction bases: 5. CDR3 sequence: CSVDPAGGFYNEQFF. For the CDR3, the DNA is TGCAGCGTTGACCCAGCGGGAGGGTTCTACAATGAGCAGTTCTTC.

This clone was recorded a few times. The chain links TRBV5-1 to TRBJ1-1; D call uncertain. Germline-derived CDR1 and CDR2 are SGHRS and YFSETQ. Trimming cost V 0 bases and J 5 bases, with 8 bases left between them. The CDR3 runs 13 residues. CDR3 sequence (DNA): TGCGCCAGCAGCTTGGGGGCCGGAACTGAAGCTTTCTTT. Protein product: CASSLGAGTEAFF.

In its sample, this clone was seen once. Being one base from a much bigger clone, this may be a read error. This chain links TRBV7-2 with TRBJ2-3; D remains ambiguous. The germline CDR1 and CDR2 sequences are SGHTA and FQGNSA. The CDR3 has 13 residues. V dropped 1 base and J dropped 0 bases, with 2 bases sitting between them. Here the CDR3 DNA reads TGTGCCAGCAGCTTAGGTAGCACAGATACGCAGTATTTT. It is translated as CASSLGSTDTQYF.

The chain couples TRBV6-5 to TRBJ1-5; 7 nucleotides match TRBD1. Per germline, CDR1 MNHEY and CDR2 SVGAGI. V lost 5 bases and J lost 6; bases outside the gene matches: 10. The length of the CDR3 is 15 residues. The CDR3 sequence: CASSPRQGTGQPQHF. The CDR3 coding sequence is TGTGCCAGCAGTCCCCGACAGGGAACGGGTCAGCCCCAGCATTTT.

This chain connects TRBV30 to TRBJ2-1; D ambiguous. CDR1 and CDR2 from the germline V gene are GTSNPN and SVGIG (reference sequence). This CDR3 contains 12 residues. V lost 2 bases to trimming and J lost 7 bases, with 9 bases between them. The CDR3 region is CAWSSSSNEQFF. CDR3 in DNA: TGTGCCTGGAGTTCATCTAGTAATGAGCAGTTCTTC.

This clone has a handful of counts. This sequence joins TRBV19 and TRBJ2-7; D remains ambiguous. The CDR3 contains 15 residues. V dropped 5 bases and J dropped 6 bases, with 20 bases sitting between them. The V gene's germline CDR1 is LNHDA and CDR2 SQIVND (reference sequence). The CDR3: CASSSTALSSAEQYF. Written as DNA, the CDR3 is TGTGCCAGTAGTTCCACAGCACTTTCGTCCGCCGAGCAGTACTTC.

This clone appeared a few times. V gene TRBV6-5 combines with J gene TRBJ1-5; unclear D gene. Trimming took off 2 bases at V and 4 bases at J, with 6 bases between the two ends. The germline V gene encodes CDR1 MNHEY and CDR2 SVGAGI. The CDR3 is 13 amino acids. CDR3 region: CASSYQKNQPQHF. In nucleotides, the CDR3 is TGTGCCAGCAGTTACCAAAAGAATCAGCCCCAGCATTTT.